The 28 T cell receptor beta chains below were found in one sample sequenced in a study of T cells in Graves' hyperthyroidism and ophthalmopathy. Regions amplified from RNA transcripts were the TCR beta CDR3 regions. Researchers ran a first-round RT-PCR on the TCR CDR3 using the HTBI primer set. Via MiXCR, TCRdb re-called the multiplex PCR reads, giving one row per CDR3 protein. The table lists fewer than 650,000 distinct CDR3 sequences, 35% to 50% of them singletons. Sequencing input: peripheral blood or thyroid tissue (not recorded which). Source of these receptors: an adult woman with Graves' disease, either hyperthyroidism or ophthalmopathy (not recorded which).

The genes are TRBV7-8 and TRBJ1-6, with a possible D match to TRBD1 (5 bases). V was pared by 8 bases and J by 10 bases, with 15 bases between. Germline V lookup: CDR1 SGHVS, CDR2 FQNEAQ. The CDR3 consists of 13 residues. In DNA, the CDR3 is TGTGCCAGCGGCGACAGTTTTAACTCACCCCTCCACTTT. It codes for CASGDSFNSPLHF.

DNA of the CDR3: TGCGCCAGCAGCCAAGATGATACCGTAGGGACCCAGTACTTC. This sequence encodes CASSQDDTVGTQYF. The chain carries TRBV4-3 and TRBJ2-5; D is uncertain. V shed 0 bases and J shed 7 bases, with 12 bases lying between them. This CDR3 region has 14 residues. Germline V gene sequence: CDR1 LGHNA, CDR2 YSLEER.

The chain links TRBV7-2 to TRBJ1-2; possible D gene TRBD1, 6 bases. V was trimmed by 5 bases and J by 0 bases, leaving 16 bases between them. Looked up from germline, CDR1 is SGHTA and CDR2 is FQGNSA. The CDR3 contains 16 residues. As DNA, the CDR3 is TGTGCCAGCAGCCAATACAGGGATTCAGCTAACTATGGCTACACCTTC. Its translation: CASSQYRDSANYGYTF.

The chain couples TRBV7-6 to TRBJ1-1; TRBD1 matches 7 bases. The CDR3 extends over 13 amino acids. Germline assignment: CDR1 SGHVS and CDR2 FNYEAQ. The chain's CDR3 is CARSDRVSTEAFF. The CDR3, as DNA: TGTGCTAGGAGCGACAGGGTGAGCACTGAAGCTTTCTTT.

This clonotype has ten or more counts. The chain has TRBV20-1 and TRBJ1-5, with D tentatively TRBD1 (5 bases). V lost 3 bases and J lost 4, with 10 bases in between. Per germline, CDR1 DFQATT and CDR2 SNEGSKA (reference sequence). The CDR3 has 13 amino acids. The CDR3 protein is CSASRGLNQPQHF. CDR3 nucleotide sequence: TGCAGTGCTAGTCGGGGGTTGAATCAGCCCCAGCATTTT.

This CDR3 reads CSVVVALGQGNYNEQFF. The DNA of the CDR3 is TGCAGCGTCGTTGTGGCCCTGGGACAGGGGAACTACAATGAGCAGTTCTTC. The chain uses TRBV29-1 and TRBJ2-1, with TRBD1 matching 10 bases. The length of the CDR3 is 17 residues. Trimming cost V 6 bases and J 3 bases; bases outside gene matches: 14. Germline loops: CDR1 SQVTM, CDR2 ANQGSEA.

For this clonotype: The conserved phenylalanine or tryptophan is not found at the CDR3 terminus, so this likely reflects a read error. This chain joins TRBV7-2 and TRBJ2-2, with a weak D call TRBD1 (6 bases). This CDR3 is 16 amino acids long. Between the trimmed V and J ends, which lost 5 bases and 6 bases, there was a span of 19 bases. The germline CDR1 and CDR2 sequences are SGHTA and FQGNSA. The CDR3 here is CASSPQPDQGSGELFL. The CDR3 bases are TGTGCCAGCAGCCCACAACCAGATCAGGGGTCCGGGGAGCTGTTTCTT.

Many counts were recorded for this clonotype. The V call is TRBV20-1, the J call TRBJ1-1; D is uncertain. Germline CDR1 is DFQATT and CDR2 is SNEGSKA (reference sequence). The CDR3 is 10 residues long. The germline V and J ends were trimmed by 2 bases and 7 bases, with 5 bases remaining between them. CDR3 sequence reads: CSARRDEAFF. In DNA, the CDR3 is TGCAGTGCTAGACGAGATGAAGCTTTCTTT.

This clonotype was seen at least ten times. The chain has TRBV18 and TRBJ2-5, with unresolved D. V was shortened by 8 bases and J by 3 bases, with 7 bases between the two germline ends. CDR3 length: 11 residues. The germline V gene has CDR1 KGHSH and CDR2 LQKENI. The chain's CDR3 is CASSPKETQYF. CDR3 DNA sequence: TGTGCCAGCAGCCCAAAAGAGACCCAGTACTTC.

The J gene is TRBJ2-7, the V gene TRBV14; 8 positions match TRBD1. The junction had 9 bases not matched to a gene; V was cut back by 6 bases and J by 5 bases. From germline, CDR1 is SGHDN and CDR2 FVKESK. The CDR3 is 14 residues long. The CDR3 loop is CASSYRGNGHEQYF. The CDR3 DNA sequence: TGTGCCAGCAGTTACAGGGGGAACGGCCACGAGCAGTACTTC.

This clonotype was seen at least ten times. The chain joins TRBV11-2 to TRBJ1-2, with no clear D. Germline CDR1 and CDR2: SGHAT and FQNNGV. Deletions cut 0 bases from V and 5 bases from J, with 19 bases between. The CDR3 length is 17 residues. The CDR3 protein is CASSLDRSAGYRYGYTF. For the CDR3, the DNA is TGTGCCAGCAGCTTAGATCGATCCGCTGGGTATCGTTATGGCTACACCTTC.

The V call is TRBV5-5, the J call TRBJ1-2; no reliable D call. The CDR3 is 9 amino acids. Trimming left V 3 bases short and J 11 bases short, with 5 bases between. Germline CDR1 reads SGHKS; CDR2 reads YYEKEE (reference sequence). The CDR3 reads CASSSRYTF. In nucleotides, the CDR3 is TGTGCCAGCAGCTCCAGATACACCTTC.

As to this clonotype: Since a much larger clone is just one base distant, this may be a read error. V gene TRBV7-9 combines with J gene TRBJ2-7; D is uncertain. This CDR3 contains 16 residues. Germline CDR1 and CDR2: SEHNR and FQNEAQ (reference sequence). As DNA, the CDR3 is TGTGCCAGCAGCTTGTCCCTCGCCCAGCCACCCTACGAGAAGTACTTC. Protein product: CASSLSLAQPPYEKYF.

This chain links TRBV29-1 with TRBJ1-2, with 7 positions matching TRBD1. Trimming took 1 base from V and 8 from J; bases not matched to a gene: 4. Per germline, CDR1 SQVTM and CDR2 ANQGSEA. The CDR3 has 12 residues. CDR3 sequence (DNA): TGCAGCGTTGAAGGACAGGGTGGCGGCTACACCTTC. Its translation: CSVEGQGGGYTF.

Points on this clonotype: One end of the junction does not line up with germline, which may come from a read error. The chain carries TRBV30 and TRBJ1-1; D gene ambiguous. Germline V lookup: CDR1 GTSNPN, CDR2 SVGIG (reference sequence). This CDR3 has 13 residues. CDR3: CAWSYQDYTETLF. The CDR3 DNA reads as TGTGCCTGGAGTTATCAGGACTACACTGAAACTCTCTTT. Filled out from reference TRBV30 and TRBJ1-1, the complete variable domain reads SQTIHQWPATLVQPVGSPLSLECTVEGTSNPNLYWYRQAAGRGLQLLFYSVGIGQISSEVPQNLSASRPQDRQFILSSKKLLLSDSGFYLCAWSYQDYTETLFGQGTRLTVV.

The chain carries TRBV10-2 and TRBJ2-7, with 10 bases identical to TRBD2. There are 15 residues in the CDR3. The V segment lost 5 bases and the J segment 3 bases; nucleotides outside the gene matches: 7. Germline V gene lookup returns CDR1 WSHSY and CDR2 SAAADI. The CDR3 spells CASSPTSGKVYEQYF. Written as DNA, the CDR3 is TGCGCCAGCAGTCCCACTAGCGGGAAGGTCTACGAGCAGTACTTC.

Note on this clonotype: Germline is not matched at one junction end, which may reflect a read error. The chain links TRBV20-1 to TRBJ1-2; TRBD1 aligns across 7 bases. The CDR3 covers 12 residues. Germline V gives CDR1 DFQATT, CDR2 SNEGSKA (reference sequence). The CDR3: CSASSGTDGYTF. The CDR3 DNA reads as TGCAGTGCTAGTTCCGGGACAGATGGATACACCTTC.

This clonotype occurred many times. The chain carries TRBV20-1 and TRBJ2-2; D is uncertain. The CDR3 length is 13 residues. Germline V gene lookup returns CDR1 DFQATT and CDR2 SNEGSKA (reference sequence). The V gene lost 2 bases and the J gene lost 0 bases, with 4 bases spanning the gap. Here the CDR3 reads CSARTPNTGELFF. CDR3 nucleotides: TGCAGTGCTAGAACCCCGAACACCGGGGAGCTGTTTTTT.

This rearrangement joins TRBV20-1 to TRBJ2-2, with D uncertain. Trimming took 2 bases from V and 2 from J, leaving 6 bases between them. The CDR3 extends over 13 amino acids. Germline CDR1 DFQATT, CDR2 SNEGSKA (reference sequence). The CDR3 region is CSARQANTGELFF. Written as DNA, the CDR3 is TGCAGTGCTAGACAAGCAAACACCGGGGAGCTGTTTTTT.

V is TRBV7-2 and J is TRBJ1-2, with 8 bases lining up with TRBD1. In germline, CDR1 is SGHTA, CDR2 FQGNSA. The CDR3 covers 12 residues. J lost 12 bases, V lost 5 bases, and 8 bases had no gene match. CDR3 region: CASSPRGQGNTF. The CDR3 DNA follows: TGTGCCAGCAGCCCCCGTGGACAGGGTAACACCTTC.

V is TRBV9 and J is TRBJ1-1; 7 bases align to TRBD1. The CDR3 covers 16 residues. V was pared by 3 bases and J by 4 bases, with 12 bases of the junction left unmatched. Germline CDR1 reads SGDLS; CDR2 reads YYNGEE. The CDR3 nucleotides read TGTGCCAGCAGCGCCGGATTTGACAGGGAGGGCACTGAAGCTTTCTTT. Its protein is CASSAGFDREGTEAFF.

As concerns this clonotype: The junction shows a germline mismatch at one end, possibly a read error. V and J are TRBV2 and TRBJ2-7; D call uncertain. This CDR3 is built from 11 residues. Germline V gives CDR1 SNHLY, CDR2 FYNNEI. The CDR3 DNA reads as TGTGCCAGCACAGTTACCTACGAGCCGTACTTC. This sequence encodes CASTVTYEPYF.

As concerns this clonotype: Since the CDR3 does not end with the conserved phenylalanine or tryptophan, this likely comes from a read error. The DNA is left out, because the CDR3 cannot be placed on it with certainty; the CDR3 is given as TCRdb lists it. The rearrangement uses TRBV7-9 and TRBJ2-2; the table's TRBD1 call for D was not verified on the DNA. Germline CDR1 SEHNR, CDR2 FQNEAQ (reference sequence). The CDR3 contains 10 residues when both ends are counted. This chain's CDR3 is CASSQDVTGA.

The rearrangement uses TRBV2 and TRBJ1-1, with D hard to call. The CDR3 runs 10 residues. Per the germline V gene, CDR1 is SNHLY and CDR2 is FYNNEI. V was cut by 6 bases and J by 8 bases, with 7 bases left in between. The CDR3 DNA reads TGTGCCAGCAGACGGGGAGAAGCTTTCTTT. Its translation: CASRRGEAFF.

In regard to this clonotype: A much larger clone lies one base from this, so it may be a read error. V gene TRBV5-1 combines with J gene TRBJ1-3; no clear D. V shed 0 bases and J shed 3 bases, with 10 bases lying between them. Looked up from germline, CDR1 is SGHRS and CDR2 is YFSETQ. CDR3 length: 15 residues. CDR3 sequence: CASSLAHGGGNTIYF. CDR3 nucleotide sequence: TGCGCCAGCAGCTTGGCCCATGGTGGTGGAAACACCATATATTTT.

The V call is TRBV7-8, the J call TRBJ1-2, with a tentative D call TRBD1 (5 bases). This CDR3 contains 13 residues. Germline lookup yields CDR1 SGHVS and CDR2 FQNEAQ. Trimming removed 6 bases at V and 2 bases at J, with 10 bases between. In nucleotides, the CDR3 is TGTGCCAGCAGACTGACAGAAAACTATGGCTACACCTTC. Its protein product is CASRLTENYGYTF.

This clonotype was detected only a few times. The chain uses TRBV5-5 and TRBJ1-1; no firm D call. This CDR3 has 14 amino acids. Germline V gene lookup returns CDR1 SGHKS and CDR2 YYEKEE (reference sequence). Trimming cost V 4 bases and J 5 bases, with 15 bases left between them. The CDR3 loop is CASSRETGGTEAFF. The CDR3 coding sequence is TGTGCCAGCAGCAGAGAGACGGGAGGAACTGAAGCTTTCTTT.

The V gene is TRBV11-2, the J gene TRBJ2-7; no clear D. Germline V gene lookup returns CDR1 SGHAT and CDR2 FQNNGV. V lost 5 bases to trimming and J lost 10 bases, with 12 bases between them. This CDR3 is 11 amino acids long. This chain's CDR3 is CASSVIQAQYF. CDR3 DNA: TGTGCCAGCAGCGTTATTCAGGCCCAGTACTTC. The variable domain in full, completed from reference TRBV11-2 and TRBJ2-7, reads EAGVAQSPRYKIIEKRQSVAFWCNPISGHATLYWYQQILGQGPKLLIQFQNNGVVDDSQLPKDRFSAERLKGVDSTLKIQPAKLEDSAVYLCASSVIQAQYFGPGTRLTVT.